This TCR beta chain was identified in a study of blood T cell repertoires in COVID-19. Background on the study: The origin of the acute and convalescent COVID-19 samples was the United States, Italy and Spain. In each case, the material was cDNA or gDNA derived from T cells, B-cell-depleted T cells, or PBMCs.

This clone was observed a single time. Methods used by the authors: Reference gene primer amplification gave nucleated cell count estimates. The table came from immunoSEQ multiplex PCR; TCRdb's copy has only in-frame clones and leaves some out. V, J and clone size reflect that table, while D and trimming were determined from the DNA. Of about 670,000 clones in the sample, just under 90% were seen once. The germline V gene encodes CDR1 MNHEY and CDR2 SVGAGI. CDR3 length equals 15 residues. V shed 5 bases and J 5 bases; nucleotides not matched to a gene: 3. The clonotype was recovered from a woman under 30 with acute or convalescent COVID-19. The specimen was peripheral blood. The chain employs TRBV6-5 and TRBJ2-1; 13 bases align to TRBD2. CDR3 sequence: CASSILAGGHNEQFF. The CDR3 nucleotides read TGTGCCAGCAGTATACTAGCGGGGGGGCACAATGAGCAGTTCTTC.